This entry is about one T cell receptor (beta chain). As for time point: after dendritic cell vaccination, including at tumor progression/relapse. None of the glioblastoma patients had an isocitrate dehydrogenase mutation. These data come from a study of glioma-infiltrating T cells after dendritic cell vaccination. Study at large: Dendritic cell vaccine was injected intradermally three times, biweekly.

The V gene lost 3 bases and the J gene lost 4 bases, with 18 bases spanning the gap. The germline gives CDR1 SNHLY, CDR2 FYNNEI. This CDR3 has 16 residues. Libraries were prepared by immunoSEQ multiplex PCR; TCRdb keeps only in-frame clonotypes and omits some of them. Of 99,000 or so clones in the sample, 65% to 85% were seen once. The rearrangement uses TRBV2 and TRBJ2-5, with D unresolved. The source was blood, collected after dendritic cell vaccination. This clonotype originated in a human donor with glioblastoma. As DNA, the CDR3 is TGTGCCAGCAGTGAGTTTCCGTCTAGTATGCCAGAGACCCAGTACTTC. Translating gives CASSEFPSSMPETQYF.